This T cell receptor beta chain was found in a study of blood T cell repertoires in COVID-19. For the study at large: The study drew acute and convalescent COVID-19 samples from the United States, Italy and Spain.

Seattle patients were enrolled while actively infected and followed longitudinally. Libraries were prepared by immunoSEQ multiplex PCR; TCRdb keeps only in-frame clonotypes and omits some of them. The sample consists of 100,000 to 150,000 clones, around nine tenths of them appearing once. This receptor was taken from a woman aged 70-85 years with COVID-19, enrolled during active disease. The sequencing input was peripheral blood.

The CDR3 loop is CASSGQGVHEQYF. The CDR3 DNA sequence: TGTGCCAGCAGTGGACAGGGCGTCCACGAGCAGTACTTC. This rearrangement joins TRBV2 to TRBJ2-7; 7 nucleotides align to TRBD1. Losses at the gene ends were 4 bases for V and 5 bases for J; bases not matched to a gene: 5. Looked up from germline, CDR1 is SNHLY and CDR2 is FYNNEI. This CDR3 is 13 amino acids long.